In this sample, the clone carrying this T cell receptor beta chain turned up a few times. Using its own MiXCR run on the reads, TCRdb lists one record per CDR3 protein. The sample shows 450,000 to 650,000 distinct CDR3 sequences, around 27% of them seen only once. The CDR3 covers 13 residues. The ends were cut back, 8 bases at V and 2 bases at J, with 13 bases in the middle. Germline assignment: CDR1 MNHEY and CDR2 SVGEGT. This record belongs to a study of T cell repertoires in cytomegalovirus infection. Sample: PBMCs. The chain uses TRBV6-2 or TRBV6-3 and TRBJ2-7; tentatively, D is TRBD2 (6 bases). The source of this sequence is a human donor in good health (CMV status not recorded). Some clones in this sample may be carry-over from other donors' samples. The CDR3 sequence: CASGRERTYEQYV. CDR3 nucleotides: TGTGCCAGCGGCCGGGAGCGAACCTACGAGCAGTACGTC.